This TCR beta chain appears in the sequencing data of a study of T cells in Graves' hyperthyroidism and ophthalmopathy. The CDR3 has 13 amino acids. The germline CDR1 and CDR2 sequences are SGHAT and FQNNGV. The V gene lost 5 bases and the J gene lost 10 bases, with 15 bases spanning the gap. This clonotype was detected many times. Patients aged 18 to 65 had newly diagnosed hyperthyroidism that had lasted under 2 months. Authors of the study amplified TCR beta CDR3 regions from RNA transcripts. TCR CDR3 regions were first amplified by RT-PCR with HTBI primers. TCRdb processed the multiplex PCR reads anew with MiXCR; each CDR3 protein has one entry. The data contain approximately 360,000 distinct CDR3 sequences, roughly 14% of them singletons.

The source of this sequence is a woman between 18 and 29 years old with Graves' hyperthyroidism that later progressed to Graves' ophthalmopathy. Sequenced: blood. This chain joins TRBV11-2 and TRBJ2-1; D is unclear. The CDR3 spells CASSRNSYGEQFF. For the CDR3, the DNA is TGTGCCAGCAGCCGAAATAGCTATGGGGAGCAGTTCTTC.